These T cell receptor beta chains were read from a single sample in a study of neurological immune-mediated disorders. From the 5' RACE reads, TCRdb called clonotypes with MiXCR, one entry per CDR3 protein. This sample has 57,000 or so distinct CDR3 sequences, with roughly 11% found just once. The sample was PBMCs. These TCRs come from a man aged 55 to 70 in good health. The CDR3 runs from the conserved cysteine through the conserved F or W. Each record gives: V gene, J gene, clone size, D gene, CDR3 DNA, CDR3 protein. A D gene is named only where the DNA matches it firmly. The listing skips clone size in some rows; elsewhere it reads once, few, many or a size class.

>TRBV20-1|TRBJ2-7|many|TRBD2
TGCAGTGCTAGAAGAAGCGGGGGGGCTCTTGAGCAGTACTTC
CSARRSGGALEQYF
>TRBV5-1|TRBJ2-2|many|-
TGCGCCAGCAGCTCAGGGGGGACCGGGGAGCTGTTTTTT
CASSSGGTGELFF
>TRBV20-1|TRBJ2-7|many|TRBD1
TGCAGTGCTCCGACAGGGGGCAAGTACGAGCAGTACTTC
CSAPTGGKYEQYF
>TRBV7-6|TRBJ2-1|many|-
TGTGCCAGCAGCGACTACAATGAGCAGTTCTTC
CASSDYNEQFF
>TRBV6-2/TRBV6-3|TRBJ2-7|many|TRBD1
TGTGCCAGCAGTTCCTTCGGGACAGGGGCGTCCTACGAGCAGTACTTC
CASSSFGTGASYEQYF
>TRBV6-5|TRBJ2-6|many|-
TGTGCCAGCAGTTACTCTTTGGGGCGCGGGGCCAACGTCCTGACTTTC
CASSYSLGRGANVLTF
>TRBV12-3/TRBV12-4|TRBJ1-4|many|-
TGTGCCAGCAGTTTTGGAAAAAAACTGTTTTTT
CASSFGKKLFF
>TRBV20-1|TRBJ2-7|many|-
TGCAGTGCCAGACAGGAGCCCACCTACGAGCAGTACTTC
CSARQEPTYEQYF
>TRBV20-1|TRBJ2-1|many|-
TGCAGTGCTACTGACAGCTTAGGAGGAAAGTTCTTC
CSATDSLGGKFF
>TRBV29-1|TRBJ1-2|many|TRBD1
TGCACGACGGACAGGGTAAAAGGCTACACCTTC
CTTDRVKGYTF
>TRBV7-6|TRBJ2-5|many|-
TGTGCCAGCAGCTTTAGGGGGGGGGGGTTCCAAGAGACCCAGTACTTC
CASSFRGGGFQETQYF
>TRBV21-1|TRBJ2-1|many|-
TGTGCCAGCCGGGGACAGGGGATAATGAATGAGCAGTTCTTC
CASRGQGIMNEQFF
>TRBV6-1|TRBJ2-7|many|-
TGTGCCAGCAGTGGGCAGGAAGGCTACGAGCAGTACTTC
CASSGQEGYEQYF
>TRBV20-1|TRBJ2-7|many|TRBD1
TGCAGTGCTAGAGCTTGGACAGGGGGGACATACGAGCAGTACTTC
CSARAWTGGTYEQYF
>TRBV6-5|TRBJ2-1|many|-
TGTGCCAGCAGCCTCCCCCCCTACAATGAGCAGTTCTTC
CASSLPPYNEQFF
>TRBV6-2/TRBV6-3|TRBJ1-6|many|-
TGTGCCAGCACCTTCCGCCGGGGGAATTCACCCCTCCACTTT
CASTFRRGNSPLHF
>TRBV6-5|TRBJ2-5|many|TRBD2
TGTGCCAGCAGTTATACTAGCGGGGGGACAGAGACCCAGTACTTC
CASSYTSGGTETQYF
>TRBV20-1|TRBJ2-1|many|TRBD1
TGCAGTGGGATCCGGGACAGCTACAATGAGCAGTTCTTC
CSGIRDSYNEQFF
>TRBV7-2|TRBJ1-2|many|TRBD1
TGTGCCAGCAGCTTACCGCCGGGACAGGGGGCCTATGGCTACACCTTC
CASSLPPGQGAYGYTF
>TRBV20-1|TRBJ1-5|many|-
TGCAGTGCCTGTCCCCCGGGGGCAAGCAATCAGCCCCAGCATTTT
CSACPPGASNQPQHF
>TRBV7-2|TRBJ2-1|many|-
TGTGCCAGCAGCTTTCTCCCAGCGTACAATGAGCAGTTCTTC
CASSFLPAYNEQFF
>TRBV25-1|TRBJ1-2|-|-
TGTGCCAGCAGTGAATATAGCCGGGAGGTCGGCTACACCTTC
CASSEYSREVGYTF
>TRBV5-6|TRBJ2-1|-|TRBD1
TGTGCCAGCAGCGGATACAGGGGCAATGAGCAGTTCTTC
CASSGYRGNEQFF
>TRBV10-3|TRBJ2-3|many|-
TGTGCCATCAGTGAGTCAGTAGGGACAGATACGCAGTATTTT
CAISESVGTDTQYF
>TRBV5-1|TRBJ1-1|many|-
TGCGCCTCAACAGGGCAGGAGGGCACTGAAGCTTTCTTT
CASTGQEGTEAFF
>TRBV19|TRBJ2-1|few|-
TGTGCCAGTGTTCTGCGGAATGAGCAGTTCTTC
CASVLRNEQFF
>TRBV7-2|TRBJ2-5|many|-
TGTGCCAGCAGCTTAGCCCTCGGGGGCCAAGAGACCCAGTACTTC
CASSLALGGQETQYF
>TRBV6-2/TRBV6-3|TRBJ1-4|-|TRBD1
TGTGCCAGCAGTGTTATCCCGGGACAGGGAACTGAAAAACTGTTTTTT
CASSVIPGQGTEKLFF
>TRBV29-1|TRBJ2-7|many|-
TGCAGCGTTGAGTTGGAGGTTGGATACGAGCAGTACTTC
CSVELEVGYEQYF
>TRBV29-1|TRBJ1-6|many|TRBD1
TGCAGCGTTGGAGGGACAGGGGATTCACCCCTCCACTTT
CSVGGTGDSPLHF
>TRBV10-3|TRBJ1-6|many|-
TGTGCCATCAGTGAGGTGGGAACCTATAATTCACCCCTCCACTTT
CAISEVGTYNSPLHF
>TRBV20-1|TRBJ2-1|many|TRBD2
TGCAGTGCCGAGGGGCGGGGGAACTACAATGAGCAGTTCTTC
CSAEGRGNYNEQFF
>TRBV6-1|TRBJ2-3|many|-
TGTGCCAGCAGTGAAGGAAATCAGGGGCAGGCCCGAGCAGATACGCAGTATTTT
CASSEGNQGQARADTQYF
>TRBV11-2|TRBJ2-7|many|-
TGTGCCAGCAGCTTAGGCTGGGACGAGCAGTACTTC
CASSLGWDEQYF
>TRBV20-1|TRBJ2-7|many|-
TGCAGTGCTCACGATTCGGGGGGCGCCTACTACGAGCAGTACTTC
CSAHDSGGAYYEQYF
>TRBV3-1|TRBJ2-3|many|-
TGTGCCAGCAGCCAAGAGCAACCAGATACGCAGTATTTT
CASSQEQPDTQYF
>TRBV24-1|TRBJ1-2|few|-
TGTGCCACCAGTGACCACCGCCGTGGCTACACCTTC
CATSDHRRGYTF
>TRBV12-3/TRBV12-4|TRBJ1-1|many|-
TGTGCCAGCAGCCCTCACTCGGGGACACCAAACGGAGCTTTCTTT
CASSPHSGTPNGAFF
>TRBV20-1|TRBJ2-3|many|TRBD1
TGCAGTGCTAGGCCCACACAGGGGCCTAGCACAGATACGCAGTATTTT
CSARPTQGPSTDTQYF
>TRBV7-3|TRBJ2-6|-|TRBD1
TGTGCCAGCAGCTATACAGGGGGCGCTGGGGCCAACGTCCTGACTTTC
CASSYTGGAGANVLTF
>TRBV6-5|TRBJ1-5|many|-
TGTGCCACCGGCGTAGATCAAAGCAATCAGCCCCAGCATTTT
CATGVDQSNQPQHF
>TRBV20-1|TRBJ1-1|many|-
TGCAGTGCGGTTGGGGGGAAAACTGAAGCTTTCTTT
CSAVGGKTEAFF
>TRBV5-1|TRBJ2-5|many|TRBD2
TGCGCCAGCAGCGAGAATAGCGGGGGGGCGAGGGGAGAGACCCAGTACTTC
CASSENSGGARGETQYF
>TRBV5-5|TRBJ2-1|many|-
TGTGCCAGCAGCTTGCTGGTTGCCTCCTACAATGAGCAGTTCTTC
CASSLLVASYNEQFF
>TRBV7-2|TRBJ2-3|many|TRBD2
TGTGCCAGCAGCTTAGGGAGCGGGGGGGCTAGCACAGATACGCAGTATTTT
CASSLGSGGASTDTQYF
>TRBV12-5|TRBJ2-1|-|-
TGTGCTAGTGGTTTGGACGCGGGGAGACCGGGTGAGCACTTCTTC
CASGLDAGRPGEHFF
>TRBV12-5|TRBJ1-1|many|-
TGTGCTAGTGGTTTTGGTAATGGGGGGATGAACACTGAAGCTTTCTTT
CASGFGNGGMNTEAFF
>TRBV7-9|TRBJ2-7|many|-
TGTGCCAGCAGCTTAGCAGGACACGGAGGAGAGCAGTACTTC
CASSLAGHGGEQYF
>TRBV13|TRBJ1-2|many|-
TGTGCCAGCAGCCCAAGAGGACAGCCAATGGAGTATGGCTACACCTTC
CASSPRGQPMEYGYTF
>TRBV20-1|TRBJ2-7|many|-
TGCAGTGCTAATCCTCCGGGATTCTACGAGCAGTACTTC
CSANPPGFYEQYF
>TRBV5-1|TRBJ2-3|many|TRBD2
TGCGCCAGCAGCCCTAGGACTAGCGGGGTTTTGACAGATACGCAGTATTTT
CASSPRTSGVLTDTQYF
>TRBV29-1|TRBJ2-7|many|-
TGCAGCGTTGGGACCAAAAACTACGAGCAGTACTTC
CSVGTKNYEQYF
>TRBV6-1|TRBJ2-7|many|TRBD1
TGTGCCAGCCAGACAGGGTCCGACTCCTACGAGCAGTACTTC
CASQTGSDSYEQYF
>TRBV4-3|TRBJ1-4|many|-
TGCGCCAGCACGTCCAGGGTGAATGAAAAACTGTTTTTT
CASTSRVNEKLFF